This entry lists 29 T cell receptor beta chains sequenced from one sample in a study of blood T cell repertoires in COVID-19. Libraries were prepared by immunoSEQ multiplex PCR; TCRdb keeps only in-frame clonotypes and omits some of them. Among some 190,000 clones, approximately 81% were seen once, and the ten largest hold roughly 4.5%. The source material was peripheral blood. The source of these receptors is a woman older than 75 with acute or convalescent COVID-19.

The V gene is TRBV9, the J gene TRBJ2-1, with D maybe TRBD2 (6 bases). The germline CDR1 and CDR2 sequences are SGDLS and YYNGEE. V was cut by 0 bases and J by 10 bases, with 11 bases left in between. The CDR3 runs 13 residues. In DNA, the CDR3 is TGTGCCAGCAGCGTAGCGGGAGCGCGGGAGCAGTTCTTC. It translates to CASSVAGAREQFF.

The gene calls are TRBV18 and TRBJ2-7, with D uncertain. This CDR3 contains 16 residues. The V gene lost 4 bases and the J gene lost 5 bases, with 21 bases spanning the gap. CDR1 is KGHSH, CDR2 LQKENI, per germline. CDR3 in DNA: TGTGCCAGCTCACTGACAAGCAGTGGTGCTTATAACGAGCAGTACTTC. This translates into CASSLTSSGAYNEQYF.

V usage is TRBV4-2 and J usage is TRBJ2-3; TRBD2 agrees at 7 bases. Germline-derived CDR1 and CDR2 are LGHNA and YNFKEQ. Unmatched junction bases numbered 4, after V lost 5 bases and J lost 5 bases. This CDR3 contains 13 residues. CDR3 sequence: CASSVASGDTQYF. The CDR3, as DNA: TGTGCCAGCAGCGTCGCTAGCGGAGATACGCAGTATTTT.

The chain joins TRBV4-1 to TRBJ2-3; tentatively, D is TRBD1 (5 bases). CDR1 is MGHRA and CDR2 is YSYEKL in the germline V gene. The ends were cut back, 4 bases at V and 6 bases at J, with 8 bases in the middle. The CDR3 has 12 residues. The CDR3 sequence is CASSLPGDTQYF. CDR3 sequence (DNA): TGCGCCAGCAGCCTCCCAGGGGATACGCAGTATTTT.

Concerning this clone itself: The sample contains more than one DNA sequence encoding this CDR3. This chain joins TRBV9 and TRBJ2-3, with a possible D match to TRBD2 (6 bases). The germline gives CDR1 SGDLS, CDR2 YYNGEE. There are 14 residues in the CDR3. Trimming left V 2 bases short and J 2 bases short, with 9 bases between. CDR3: CASSVRDSTDTQYF. The CDR3 bases are TGTGCCAGCAGCGTTCGGGACTCCACAGATACGCAGTATTTT.

J is TRBJ1-2 and V is TRBV18; D gene uncertain. Germline CDR1 reads KGHSH; CDR2 reads LQKENI. The CDR3 length is 13 residues. The V end lost 6 bases, the J end lost 5 bases, and 13 bases lay between the germline ends. The CDR3 loop reads CASSEGYRYGYTF. In DNA, the CDR3 is TGTGCCAGCTCGGAGGGATATAGGTATGGCTACACCTTC.

The genes are TRBV7-6 and TRBJ2-7; TRBD2 aligns across 10 bases. The V segment lost 4 bases and the J segment 1 base; nucleotides outside the gene matches: 4. The germline gives CDR1 SGHVS, CDR2 FNYEAQ. There are 15 residues in the CDR3. This chain's CDR3 is CASSSTSGPSYEQYF. CDR3 DNA sequence: TGTGCCAGCAGCTCGACTAGCGGGCCGTCCTACGAGCAGTACTTC. Filled out from reference TRBV7-6 and TRBJ2-7, the complete variable domain reads GAGVSQSPRYKVTKRGQDVALRCDPISGHVSLYWYRQALGQGPEFLTYFNYEAQQDKSGLPNDRFSAERPEGSISTLTIQRTEQRDSAMYRCASSSTSGPSYEQYFGPGTRLTVT.

Turning to this clone: The same CDR3 can be traced to other DNA sequences in this sample. The chain couples TRBV9 to TRBJ2-2; 9 nucleotides align to TRBD2. The germline V gene has CDR1 SGDLS and CDR2 YYNGEE. The CDR3 is 16 amino acids. Losses at the gene ends were 1 base for V and 0 bases for J; bases not matched to a gene: 1. The CDR3 DNA follows: TGTGCCAGCAGCGTAACTAGCGGGCCGAACACCGGGGAGCTGTTTTTT. Translating it yields CASSVTSGPNTGELFF. Looking up the rest from reference TRBV9 and TRBJ2-2 gives the full variable domain: DSGVTQTPKHLITATGQRVTLRCSPRSGDLSVYWYQQSLDQGLQFLIQYYNGEERAKGNILERFSAQQFPDLHSELNLSSLELGDSALYFCASSVTSGPNTGELFFGEGSRLTVL.

CDR3: CASSLYRDSYEQYF. The CDR3 DNA reads TGCGCCAGCAGCTTGTACAGGGACTCCTACGAGCAGTACTTC. This chain connects TRBV5-1 to TRBJ2-7; tentative D call: TRBD1 (6 bases). V was cut by 1 base and J by 0 bases, with 8 bases left in between. The CDR3 covers 14 residues. CDR1 and CDR2 from the germline V gene are SGHRS and YFSETQ.

The gene calls are TRBV10-1 and TRBJ2-7; possible D gene TRBD2, 6 bases. The CDR3 runs to 14 residues. V lost 9 bases to trimming and J lost 0 bases, with 15 bases between them. The germline CDR1 and CDR2 sequences are WNHNN and SYGVQD (reference sequence). CDR3 nucleotides: TGCGCCAGTCTTTTAGCGGATTACTCCTACGAGCAGTACTTC. This gives the protein CASLLADYSYEQYF.

V usage is TRBV3-1 (or the pseudogene TRBV3-2) and J usage is TRBJ1-1; 8 bases line up with TRBD1. Germline V lookup: CDR1 LGHDT, CDR2 YNNKEL (reference sequence). J gave up 2 bases and V 4 bases, and 6 bases lay outside the gene matches. The CDR3 extends over 15 amino acids. This CDR3 is CASSPDRARNTEAFF. In DNA form, the CDR3 reads TGTGCCAGCAGCCCGGACAGGGCCAGAAACACTGAAGCTTTCTTT.

The chain recombines TRBV7-2 with TRBJ2-1; 11 nucleotides align to TRBD2. The CDR3 consists of 15 residues. The V segment lost 7 bases and the J segment 8 bases; nucleotides outside the gene matches: 10. Looked up from germline, CDR1 is SGHTA and CDR2 is FQGNSA. CDR3: CASTFSGRAGDEQFF. CDR3 in DNA: TGTGCCAGCACCTTTAGCGGGAGGGCCGGCGATGAGCAGTTCTTC. Full variable domain (remainder filled in from reference TRBV7-2 and TRBJ2-1): GAGVSQSPSNKVTEKGKDVELRCDPISGHTALYWYRQSLGQGLEFLIYFQGNSAPDKSGLPSDRFSAERTGGSVSTLTIQRTQQEDSAVYLCASTFSGRAGDEQFFGPGTRLTVL.

This sequence joins TRBV11-3 and TRBJ2-5; 9 bases agree with TRBD2. CDR1 is SGHNT, CDR2 YENEEA, per germline. V gave up 3 bases and J gave up 9 bases; unmatched junction bases: 5. This CDR3 has 13 residues. In DNA form, the CDR3 reads TGTGCCAGCAGCTTGGAAGGCGGGGGGGCCCAGTACTTC. Its protein is CASSLEGGGAQYF.

The rearrangement joins TRBV6-4 to TRBJ1-1, with D hard to call. V was trimmed by 6 bases and J by 1 base, leaving 12 bases between them. The CDR3 has 14 amino acids. The germline V gene has CDR1 MRHNA and CDR2 SNTAGT. The CDR3 loop is CASSVSGRNTEAFF. DNA for the CDR3: TGTGCCAGCAGCGTCTCCGGGAGGAACACTGAAGCTTTCTTT.

The CDR3 region is CSASASALSTDTQYF. CDR3 nucleotides: TGCAGTGCTAGTGCTAGCGCCCTTAGCACAGATACGCAGTATTTT. V is TRBV20-1 and J is TRBJ2-3; a weak D match, TRBD2 (6 bases). Trimming removed 3 bases at V and 0 bases at J, with 13 bases between. The germline CDR1 and CDR2 sequences are DFQATT and SNEGSKA (reference sequence). There are 15 residues in the CDR3.

This chain links TRBV9 with TRBJ1-1, with D hard to call. The CDR3 has 16 amino acids. The germline V gene encodes CDR1 SGDLS and CDR2 YYNGEE. Trimming left V 0 bases short and J 4 bases short, with 16 bases between. Written as DNA, the CDR3 is TGTGCCAGCAGCGTAGACCCCACTCCGACGGGCACTGAAGCTTTCTTT. It specifies CASSVDPTPTGTEAFF.

The chain is built from TRBV12-3 or TRBV12-4 and TRBJ1-1; D is perhaps TRBD1 (6 bases). The ends were cut back, 5 bases at V and 6 bases at J, with 7 bases in the middle. CDR3 size: 11 residues. The CDR3 reads CASSAGAEAFF. As DNA, the CDR3 is TGTGCCAGCAGTGCAGGGGCTGAAGCTTTCTTT.

CDR3 bases: TGTGCCAGCAGCCCCTGGGAGGTCTCTGGAAACACCATATATTTT. Protein sequence: CASSPWEVSGNTIYF. This chain links TRBV9 with TRBJ1-3; D ambiguous. The V and J ends lost 4 bases and 0 bases respectively, with 11 bases between them. Germline CDR1 is SGDLS and CDR2 is YYNGEE. The CDR3 spans 15 residues.

A word on this clone: The sample holds other DNA sequences that translate to the same CDR3. J is TRBJ1-1 and V is TRBV18; D is uncertain. The CDR3 sequence is 13 residues long. V shed 3 bases and J shed 3 bases, with 8 bases lying between them. Germline V gene lookup returns CDR1 KGHSH and CDR2 LQKENI. CDR3 loop: CASSPRGDTEAFF. CDR3 nucleotides: TGTGCCAGCTCACCGCGGGGAGACACTGAAGCTTTCTTT.

In its sample, this clone was seen a few times. The chain uses TRBV5-6 and TRBJ1-3; D is unclear. Looked up from germline, CDR1 is SGHDT and CDR2 is YYEEEE. The CDR3 is made up of 13 amino acids. V was trimmed by 1 base and J by 1 base, leaving 3 bases between them. DNA for the CDR3: TGTGCCAGCAGCTTGCCGTCTGGAAACACCATATATTTT. The encoded protein is CASSLPSGNTIYF.

The rearrangement links TRBV7-2 to TRBJ2-3, with a weak D call TRBD1 (6 bases). The germline V gene encodes CDR1 SGHTA and CDR2 FQGNSA. This CDR3 region has 13 residues. The V and J ends lost 5 bases and 6 bases respectively, with 12 bases between them. Written as DNA, the CDR3 is TGTGCCAGCAGCCCCCGAAGGGGGGATACGCAGTATTTT. It yields the protein CASSPRRGDTQYF.

The chain carries TRBV30 and TRBJ1-5, with 7 positions matching TRBD1. The J segment lost 5 bases and the V segment lost 7 bases, leaving 8 bases of the junction unmatched. The CDR3 has 13 residues. Looked up from germline, CDR1 is GTSNPN and CDR2 is SVGIG (reference sequence). The CDR3 is CAFQGDSHQPQHF. Here the CDR3 DNA reads TGTGCCTTCCAAGGGGACAGTCATCAGCCCCAGCATTTT. Looking up the rest from reference TRBV30 and TRBJ1-5 gives the full variable domain: SQTIHQWPATLVQPVGSPLSLECTVEGTSNPNLYWYRQAAGRGLQLLFYSVGIGQISSEVPQNLSASRPQDRQFILSSKKLLLSDSGFYLCAFQGDSHQPQHFGDGTRLSIL.

For this clone: Compared with germline, one end of the junction differs, possibly owing to a read error. The chain combines TRBV7-7 with TRBJ2-1; D perhaps matches TRBD2 (5 bases). The CDR3 consists of 15 residues. Germline V lookup: CDR1 SSHAT, CDR2 FNYEAQ (reference sequence). The DNA for the CDR3 is TGTGCTAGCAGCTTAGCGCCGGCGGTAACTCATGAGCAGTTCTTC. Its protein product is CASSLAPAVTHEQFF.

This chain connects TRBV11-2 to TRBJ1-2; 9 bases agree with TRBD1. The trim removed 1 base at V and 4 bases at J, leaving 7 bases unmatched. The CDR3 has 16 amino acids. Germline assignment: CDR1 SGHAT and CDR2 FQNNGV. CDR3 DNA sequence: TGTGCCAGCAGCTTAGTGACAGGGGGGAACCCCTATGGCTACACCTTC. It is translated as CASSLVTGGNPYGYTF.

This clone was seen a handful of times. The rearrangement joins TRBV7-9 to TRBJ2-7; 8 nucleotides match TRBD2. V lost 6 bases, J lost 1 base, and 5 bases stayed unmatched. CDR3 length: 14 residues. Germline V gene lookup returns CDR1 SEHNR and CDR2 FQNEAQ (reference sequence). The CDR3 reads CASRRAGESYEQYF. The CDR3 region has the DNA TGTGCCAGCAGACGAGCGGGAGAGTCCTACGAGCAGTACTTC.

The V call is TRBV24-1, the J call TRBJ2-2; tentative D call: TRBD2 (5 bases). V lost 4 bases, J lost 8 bases, and 22 bases lay in between. Germline values: CDR1 KGHDR, CDR2 SFDVKD. This CDR3 spans 17 amino acids. The CDR3 bases are TGTGCCACCAGTGAGCGGGTGAGAAACACCGTACGGGGGGAGCTGTTTTTT. This sequence encodes CATSERVRNTVRGELFF.

This rearrangement joins TRBV10-3 to TRBJ1-1; 7 bases agree with TRBD1. V trimming: 3 bases; J trimming: 1 base; junction bases outside the gene matches: 5. Germline lookup yields CDR1 ENHRY and CDR2 SYGVKD. The CDR3 spans 15 residues. Here the CDR3 reads CAISDSRTGNTEAFF. DNA of the CDR3: TGTGCCATCAGTGATTCCCGGACAGGGAACACTGAAGCTTTCTTT.

The chain carries TRBV27 and TRBJ1-1; 10 nucleotides line up with TRBD1. The V gene end was trimmed by 8 bases and the J gene end by 0 bases; junction bases not matched to a gene: 6. Germline assignment: CDR1 MNHEY and CDR2 SMNVEV (reference sequence). This CDR3 spans 15 amino acids. The chain's CDR3 is CASVRDRGLNTEAFF. The DNA for the CDR3 is TGTGCCAGCGTCCGGGACAGGGGACTGAACACTGAAGCTTTCTTT.

The V call is TRBV3-1 (or the pseudogene TRBV3-2), the J call TRBJ1-5; no reliable D call. With 5 bases removed from V and 9 bases from J, the gap between germline ends came to 14 bases. This CDR3 has 13 residues. Germline-derived CDR1 and CDR2 are LGHDT and YNNKEL (reference sequence). The CDR3 DNA reads as TGTGCCAGCAGCGAGACACGCCTTTCGCCCCAGCATTTT. Amino acid sequence: CASSETRLSPQHF.